This T cell receptor (beta chain) came from a study of CD8 T cells in Susac syndrome. Overall study results and limits: It was acknowledged by the study that relatively few individuals were included in its TCR sequencing and HLA analysis.

Sequencing targeted TCR beta in blood CD8+ and CD4+ T cells. TEMRA cells were FACS-enriched, with CD8+ and CD4+ T cells isolated negatively. Germline V CDR1 and CDR2: MNHEY, SVGEGT. The length of the CDR3 is 13 residues. V was clipped by 7 bases and J by 6 bases; unmatched bases: 6. RNA, at about 0.45 to 1 ug, was reverse transcribed with random hexamers. Across 54 Vbeta and 13 Jbeta, immunoSEQ multiplex PCR amplified TCR beta CDR3. TCRdb passed the immunoSEQ multiplex PCR reads through MiXCR, listing each CDR3 protein once. The sample contains about 77,000 distinct CDR3 sequences, roughly 91% of which appear only once. In the case of this clonotype: Antigen unknown.

The chain combines TRBV6-2 or TRBV6-3 with TRBJ1-5, with 7 bases fitting TRBD1. Specimen: CD4+ T cells from PBMCs. This receptor was taken from a human donor with Susac syndrome. The CDR3, as DNA: TGTGCCAGCAAAGGTACAGGGGCTCAGCCCCAGCATTTT. As protein: CASKGTGAQPQHF.